This T cell receptor beta chain is drawn from a study of T cell responses to AZD1222 COVID-19 vaccine. This clone appeared once. Its specificity is unknown. The study pooled second doses at about 4 or about 12 weeks. Sequenced by immunoSEQ multiplex PCR; TCRdb stores in-frame clones only, minus some. This table has roughly 160,000 clones, 92% appearing once. Study-level results: Repertoire sampling happened only post peak T cell response. Donor demographics were predominantly white British with a female majority; clonal diversity may be underestimated. Seropositivity was recorded at baseline in only a handful of AZD1222 recipients.

The germline V gene has CDR1 MDHEN and CDR2 SYDVKM. The ends lost 5 bases at V and 2 bases at J; junction bases unmatched: 7. The CDR3 contains 15 residues. This chain connects TRBV28 to TRBJ2-7; 9 positions agree with TRBD2. This clonotype originated in an adult who received the AZD1222 COVID-19 vaccine. This material consisted of peripheral blood, taken 28 days after the second AZD1222 dose. CDR3 sequence reads: CASSARLAETYEQYF. The CDR3 DNA follows: TGTGCCAGCAGTGCCAGACTAGCGGAGACCTACGAGCAGTACTTC.